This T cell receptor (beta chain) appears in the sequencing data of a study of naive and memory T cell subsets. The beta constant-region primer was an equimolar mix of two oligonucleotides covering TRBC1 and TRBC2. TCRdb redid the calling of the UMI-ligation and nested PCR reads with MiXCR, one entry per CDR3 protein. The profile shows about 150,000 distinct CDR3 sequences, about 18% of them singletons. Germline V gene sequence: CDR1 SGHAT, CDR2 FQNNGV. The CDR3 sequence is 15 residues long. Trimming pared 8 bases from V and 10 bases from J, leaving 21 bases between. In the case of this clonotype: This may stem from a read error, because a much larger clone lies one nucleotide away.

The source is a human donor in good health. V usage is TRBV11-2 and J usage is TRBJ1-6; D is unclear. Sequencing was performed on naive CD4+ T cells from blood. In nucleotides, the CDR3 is TGTGCCAGCGTCCGGACGGACCAGCGTGGCTCACCCCTCCACTTT. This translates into CASVRTDQRGSPLHF.